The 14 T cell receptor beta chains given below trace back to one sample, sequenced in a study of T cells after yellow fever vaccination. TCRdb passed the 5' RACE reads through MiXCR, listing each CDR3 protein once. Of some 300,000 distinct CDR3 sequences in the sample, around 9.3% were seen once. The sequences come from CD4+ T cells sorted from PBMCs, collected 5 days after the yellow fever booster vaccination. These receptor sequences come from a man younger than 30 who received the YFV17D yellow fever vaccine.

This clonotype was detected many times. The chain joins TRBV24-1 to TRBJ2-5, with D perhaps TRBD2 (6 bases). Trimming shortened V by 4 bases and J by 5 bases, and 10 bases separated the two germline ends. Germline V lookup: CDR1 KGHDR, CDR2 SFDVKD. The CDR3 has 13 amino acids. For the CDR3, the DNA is TGTGCCACCAGTGAATCGGGGGTTGAGACCCAGTACTTC. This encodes CATSESGVETQYF.

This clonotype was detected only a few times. The CDR3 nucleotides are TGTGCCAGCTCCTTAGGGGCAGGGACGAACACTGAAGCTTTCTTT. It codes for CASSLGAGTNTEAFF. This chain joins TRBV7-2 and TRBJ1-1; D is possibly TRBD1 (5 bases). From germline, CDR1 is SGHTA and CDR2 FQGNSA. CDR3 length equals 15 residues. V lost 8 bases to trimming and J lost 1 base, with 17 bases between them.

CDR3 protein: CASRSNEKLFF. CDR3 nucleotides: TGTGCCAGCCGGTCTAATGAAAAACTGTTTTTT. The rearrangement joins TRBV28 to TRBJ1-4; D call uncertain. V was cut by 8 bases and J by 3 bases, with 4 bases left in between. This CDR3 region has 11 residues. In germline, CDR1 is MDHEN, CDR2 SYDVKM.

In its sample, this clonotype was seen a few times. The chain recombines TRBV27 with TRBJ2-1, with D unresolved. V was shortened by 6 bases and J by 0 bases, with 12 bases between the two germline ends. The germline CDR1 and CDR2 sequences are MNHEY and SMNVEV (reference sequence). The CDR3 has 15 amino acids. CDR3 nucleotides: TGTGCCAGCAGGCCGAGAATAGGCTCCTACAATGAGCAGTTCTTC. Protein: CASRPRIGSYNEQFF.

The CDR3 loop reads CSVEQVQWSGTQYF. The CDR3 region has the DNA TGCAGCGTGGAACAGGTCCAGTGGAGCGGTACGCAGTATTTT. This rearrangement joins TRBV29-1 to TRBJ2-3; D is tentatively TRBD1 or TRBD2 (5 bases each). Germline CDR1 reads SQVTM; CDR2 reads ANQGSEA. V lost 6 bases and J lost 8, with 21 bases in between. The CDR3 runs 14 residues.

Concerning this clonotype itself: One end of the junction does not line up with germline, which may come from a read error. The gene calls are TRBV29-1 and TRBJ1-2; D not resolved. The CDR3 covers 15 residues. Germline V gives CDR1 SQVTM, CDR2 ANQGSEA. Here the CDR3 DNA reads TGCAGCGTTAATAGCGGGCCCCATCTCTTCTATGGCAACACCTTC. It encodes CSVNSGPHLFYGNTF.

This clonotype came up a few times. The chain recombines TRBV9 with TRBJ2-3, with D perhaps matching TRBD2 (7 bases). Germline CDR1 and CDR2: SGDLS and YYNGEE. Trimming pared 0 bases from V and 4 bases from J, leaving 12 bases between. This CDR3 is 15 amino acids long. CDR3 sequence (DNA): TGTGCCAGCAGCGTAGTCGCGGGGGCCGCAGATACGCAGTATTTT. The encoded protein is CASSVVAGAADTQYF.

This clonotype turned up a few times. The chain's CDR3 is CASSRAGGRLNTEAFF. Written as DNA, the CDR3 is TGTGCCAGCAGCAGGGCAGGGGGGCGATTGAACACTGAAGCTTTCTTT. The chain couples TRBV7-2 to TRBJ1-1, with 7 positions matching TRBD1. CDR1 and CDR2 (germline): SGHTA, FQGNSA. The CDR3 sequence is 16 residues long. The V and J ends lost 5 bases and 0 bases, in that order; junction bases with no gene match: 9.

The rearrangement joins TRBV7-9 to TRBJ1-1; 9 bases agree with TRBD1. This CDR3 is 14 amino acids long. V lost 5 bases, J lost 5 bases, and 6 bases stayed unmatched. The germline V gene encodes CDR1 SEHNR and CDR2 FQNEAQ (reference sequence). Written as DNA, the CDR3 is TGTGCCAGCAGCCTCGGACAGGGGACTACTGAAGCTTTCTTT. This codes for CASSLGQGTTEAFF.

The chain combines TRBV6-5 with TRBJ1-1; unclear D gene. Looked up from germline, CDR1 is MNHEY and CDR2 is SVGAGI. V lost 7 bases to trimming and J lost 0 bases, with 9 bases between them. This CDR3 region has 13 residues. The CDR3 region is CASMRTVNTEAFF. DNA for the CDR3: TGTGCCAGCATGAGGACGGTGAACACTGAAGCTTTCTTT.

The CDR3 loop reads CASSLATGAVSYNEQFF. The CDR3 DNA reads as TGCGCCAGCAGCCTCGCGACAGGGGCGGTATCCTACAATGAGCAGTTCTTC. This chain connects TRBV5-1 to TRBJ2-1; 8 nucleotides align to TRBD1. Germline loops: CDR1 SGHRS, CDR2 YFSETQ. With 4 bases clipped from V and 1 base from J, the junction kept 10 bases outside the gene matches. The CDR3 is 17 amino acids.

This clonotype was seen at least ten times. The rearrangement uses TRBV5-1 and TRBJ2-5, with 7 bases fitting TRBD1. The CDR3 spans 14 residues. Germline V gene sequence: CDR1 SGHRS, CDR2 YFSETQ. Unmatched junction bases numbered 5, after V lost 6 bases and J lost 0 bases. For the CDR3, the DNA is TGCGCCAGCACTCCCGACAGGGACCAAGAGACCCAGTACTTC. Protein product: CASTPDRDQETQYF.

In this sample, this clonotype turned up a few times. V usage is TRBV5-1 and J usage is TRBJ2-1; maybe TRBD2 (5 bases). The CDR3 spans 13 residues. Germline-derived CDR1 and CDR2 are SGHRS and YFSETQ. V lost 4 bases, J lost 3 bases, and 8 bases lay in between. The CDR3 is CASSIRDYNEQFF. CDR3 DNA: TGCGCCAGCAGCATCCGGGACTACAATGAGCAGTTCTTC.

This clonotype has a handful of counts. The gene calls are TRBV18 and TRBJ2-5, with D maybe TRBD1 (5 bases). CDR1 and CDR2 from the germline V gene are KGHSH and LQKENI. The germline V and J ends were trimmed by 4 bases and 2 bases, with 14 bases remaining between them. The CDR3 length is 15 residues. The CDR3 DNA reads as TGTGCCAGCTCACGTCTGGGGCTACCTCAAGAGACCCAGTACTTC. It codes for CASSRLGLPQETQYF.